This T cell receptor (beta chain) was found in a study of blood T cells in healthy people across ages. Comments on this clonotype: Its specificity is unknown.

Whole-study results and caveats: While age rose, TCR beta diversity per million T cells dropped in a roughly linear way.

The CDR3 loop spans 14 amino acids. The V end lost 6 bases, the J end lost 5 bases, and 15 bases lay between the germline ends. In each sample, at least 7 million PBMCs were isolated. Together with a sample-barcoded 5' primer, a J-beta primer mix was included in a second PCR lasting roughly 7 to 11 cycles. Using its own MiXCR run on the 5' RACE reads, TCRdb lists one record per CDR3 protein. The data contain about 930,000 distinct CDR3 sequences, roughly 28% of them singletons. These same data were also listed under a study on T cells of mothers and their children.

Sample: blood. The genes are TRBV12-3 or TRBV12-4 and TRBJ2-3, with unresolved D. The receptor comes from a woman aged 35 to 49 in good health. The CDR3 DNA follows: TGTGCCAGCAGACCCCCTGGATGGGGAGATACGCAGTATTTT. It codes for CASRPPGWGDTQYF.